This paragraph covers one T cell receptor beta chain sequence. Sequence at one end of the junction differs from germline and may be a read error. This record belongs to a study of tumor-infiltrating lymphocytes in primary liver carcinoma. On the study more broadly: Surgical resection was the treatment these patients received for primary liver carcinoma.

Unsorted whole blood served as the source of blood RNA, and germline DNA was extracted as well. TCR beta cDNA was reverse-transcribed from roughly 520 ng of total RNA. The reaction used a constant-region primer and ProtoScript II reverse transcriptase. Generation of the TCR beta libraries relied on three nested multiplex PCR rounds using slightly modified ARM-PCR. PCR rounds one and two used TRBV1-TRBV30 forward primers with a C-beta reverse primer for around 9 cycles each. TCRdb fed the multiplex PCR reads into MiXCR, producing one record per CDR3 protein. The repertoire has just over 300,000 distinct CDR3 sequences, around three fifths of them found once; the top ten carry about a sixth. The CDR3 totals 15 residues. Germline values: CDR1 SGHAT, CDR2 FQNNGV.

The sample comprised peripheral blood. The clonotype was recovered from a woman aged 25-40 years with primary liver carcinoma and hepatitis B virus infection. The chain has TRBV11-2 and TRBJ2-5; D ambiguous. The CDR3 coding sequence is TGTGCCTGCAGCTTAGTCGGAACTCGGTCAGAGACCCAGTACTTC. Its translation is CACSLVGTRSETQYF.